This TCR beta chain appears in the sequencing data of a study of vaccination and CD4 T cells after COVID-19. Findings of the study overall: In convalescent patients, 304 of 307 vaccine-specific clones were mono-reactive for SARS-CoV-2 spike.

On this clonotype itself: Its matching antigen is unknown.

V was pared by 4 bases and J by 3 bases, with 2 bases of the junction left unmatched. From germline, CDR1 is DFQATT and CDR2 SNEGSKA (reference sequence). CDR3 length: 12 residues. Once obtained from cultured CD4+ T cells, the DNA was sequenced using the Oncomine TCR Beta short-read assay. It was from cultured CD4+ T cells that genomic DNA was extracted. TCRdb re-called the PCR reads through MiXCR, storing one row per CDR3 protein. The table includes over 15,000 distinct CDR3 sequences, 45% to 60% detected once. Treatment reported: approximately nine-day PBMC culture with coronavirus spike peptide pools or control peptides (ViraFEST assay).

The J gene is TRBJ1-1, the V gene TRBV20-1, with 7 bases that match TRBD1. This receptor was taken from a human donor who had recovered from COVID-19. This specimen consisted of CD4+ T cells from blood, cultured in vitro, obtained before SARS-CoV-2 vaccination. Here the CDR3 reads CSAKTGDTEAFF. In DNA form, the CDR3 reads TGCAGTGCTAAAACAGGGGACACTGAAGCTTTCTTT.